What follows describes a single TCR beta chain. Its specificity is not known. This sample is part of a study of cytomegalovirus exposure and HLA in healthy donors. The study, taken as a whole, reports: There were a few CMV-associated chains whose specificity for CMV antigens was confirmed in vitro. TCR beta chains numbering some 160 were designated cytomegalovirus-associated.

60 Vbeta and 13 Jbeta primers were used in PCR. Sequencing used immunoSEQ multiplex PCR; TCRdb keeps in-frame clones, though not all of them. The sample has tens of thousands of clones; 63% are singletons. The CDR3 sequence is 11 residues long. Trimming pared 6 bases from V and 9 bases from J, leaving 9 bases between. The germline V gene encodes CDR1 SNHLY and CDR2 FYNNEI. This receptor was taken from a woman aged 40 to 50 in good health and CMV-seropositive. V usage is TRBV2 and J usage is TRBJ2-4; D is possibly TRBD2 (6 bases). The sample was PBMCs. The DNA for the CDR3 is TGTGCCAGCAGCGGGGGAGGCATTCAGTACTTC. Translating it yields CASSGGGIQYF.